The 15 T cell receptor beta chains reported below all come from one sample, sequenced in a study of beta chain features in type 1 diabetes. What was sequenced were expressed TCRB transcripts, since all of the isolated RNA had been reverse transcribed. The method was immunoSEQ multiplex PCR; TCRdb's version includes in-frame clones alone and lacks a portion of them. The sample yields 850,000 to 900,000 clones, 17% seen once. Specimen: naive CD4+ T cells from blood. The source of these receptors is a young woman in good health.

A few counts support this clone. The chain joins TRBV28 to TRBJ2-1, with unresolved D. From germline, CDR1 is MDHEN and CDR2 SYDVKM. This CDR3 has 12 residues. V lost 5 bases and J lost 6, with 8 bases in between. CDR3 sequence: CASSLDTNEQFF. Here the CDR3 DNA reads TGTGCCAGCAGTCTAGACACCAATGAGCAGTTCTTC.

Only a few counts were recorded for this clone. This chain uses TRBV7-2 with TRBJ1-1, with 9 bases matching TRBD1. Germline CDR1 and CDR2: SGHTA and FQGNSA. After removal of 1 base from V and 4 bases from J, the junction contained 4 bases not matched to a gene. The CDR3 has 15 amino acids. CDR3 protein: CASSLGQGVATEAFF. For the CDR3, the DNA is TGTGCCAGCAGCTTAGGACAGGGGGTCGCCACTGAAGCTTTCTTT. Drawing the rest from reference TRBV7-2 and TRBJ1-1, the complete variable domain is GAGVSQSPSNKVTEKGKDVELRCDPISGHTALYWYRQSLGQGLEFLIYFQGNSAPDKSGLPSDRFSAERTGGSVSTLTIQRTQQEDSAVYLCASSLGQGVATEAFFGQGTRLTVV.

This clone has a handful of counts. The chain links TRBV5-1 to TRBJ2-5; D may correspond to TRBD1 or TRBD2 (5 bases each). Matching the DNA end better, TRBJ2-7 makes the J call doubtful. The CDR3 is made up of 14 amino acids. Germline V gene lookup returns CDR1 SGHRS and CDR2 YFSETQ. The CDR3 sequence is CASSPGPGAYEQYF. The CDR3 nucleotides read TGCGCCAGCAGCCCGGGACCGGGCGCCTACGAGCAGTACTTC.

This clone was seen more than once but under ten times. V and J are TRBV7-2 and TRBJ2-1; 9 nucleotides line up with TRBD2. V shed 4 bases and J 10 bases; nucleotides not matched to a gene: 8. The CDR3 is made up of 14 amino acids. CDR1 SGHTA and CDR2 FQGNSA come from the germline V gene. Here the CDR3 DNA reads TGTGCCAGCAGCTCTGGTAGCGGGAGTAGCGAGCAGTTCTTC. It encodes CASSSGSGSSEQFF.

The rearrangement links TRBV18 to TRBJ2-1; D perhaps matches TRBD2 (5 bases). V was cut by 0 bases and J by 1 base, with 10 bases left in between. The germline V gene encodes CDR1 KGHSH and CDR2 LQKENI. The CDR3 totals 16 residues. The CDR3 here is CASSPPSVRSYNEQFF. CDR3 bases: TGTGCCAGCTCACCACCTAGCGTCCGGTCCTACAATGAGCAGTTCTTC.

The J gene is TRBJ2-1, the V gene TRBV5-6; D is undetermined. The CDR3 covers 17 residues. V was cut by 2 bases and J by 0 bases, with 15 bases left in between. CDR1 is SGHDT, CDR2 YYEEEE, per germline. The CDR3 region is CASSFLGQLNSYNEQFF. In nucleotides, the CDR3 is TGTGCCAGCAGCTTTCTCGGTCAGCTAAACTCCTACAATGAGCAGTTCTTC.

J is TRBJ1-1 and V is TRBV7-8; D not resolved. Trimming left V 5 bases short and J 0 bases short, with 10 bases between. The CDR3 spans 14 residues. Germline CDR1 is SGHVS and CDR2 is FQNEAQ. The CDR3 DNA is TGTGCCAGCAGCCGAGGACCTATGAACACTGAAGCTTTCTTT. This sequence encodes CASSRGPMNTEAFF.

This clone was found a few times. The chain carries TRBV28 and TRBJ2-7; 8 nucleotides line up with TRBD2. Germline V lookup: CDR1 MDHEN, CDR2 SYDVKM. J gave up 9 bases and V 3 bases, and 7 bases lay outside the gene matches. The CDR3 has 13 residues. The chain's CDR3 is CASSLRDRGGQYF. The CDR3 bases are TGTGCCAGCAGTTTGCGTGACCGGGGGGGGCAGTACTTC.

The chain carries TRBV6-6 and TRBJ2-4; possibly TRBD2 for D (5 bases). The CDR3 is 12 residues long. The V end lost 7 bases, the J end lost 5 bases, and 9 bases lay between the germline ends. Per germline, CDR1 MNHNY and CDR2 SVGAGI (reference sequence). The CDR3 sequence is CASKGSENIQYF. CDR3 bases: TGTGCCAGCAAAGGGAGTGAAAACATTCAGTACTTC.

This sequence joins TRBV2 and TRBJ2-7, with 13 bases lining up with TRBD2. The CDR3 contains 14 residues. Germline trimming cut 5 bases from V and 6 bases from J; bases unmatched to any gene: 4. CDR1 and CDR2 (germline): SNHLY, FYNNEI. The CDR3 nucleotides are TGTGCCAGCAGTAGGACTAGCGGGAGTGCCGAGCAGTACTTC. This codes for CASSRTSGSAEQYF.

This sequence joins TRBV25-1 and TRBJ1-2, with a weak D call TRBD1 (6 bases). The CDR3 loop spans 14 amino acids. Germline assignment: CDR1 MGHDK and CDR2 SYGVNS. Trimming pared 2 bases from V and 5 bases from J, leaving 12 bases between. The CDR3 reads CASSENPGVYGYTF. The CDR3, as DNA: TGTGCCAGCAGTGAAAACCCAGGGGTTTATGGCTACACCTTC.

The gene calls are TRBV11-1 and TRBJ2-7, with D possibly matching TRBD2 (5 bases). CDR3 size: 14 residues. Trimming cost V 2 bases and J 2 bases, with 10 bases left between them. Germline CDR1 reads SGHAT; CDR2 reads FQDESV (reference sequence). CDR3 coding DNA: TGTGCCAGCAGCTTATCCCCCGGGACCTACGAGCAGTACTTC. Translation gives CASSLSPGTYEQYF.

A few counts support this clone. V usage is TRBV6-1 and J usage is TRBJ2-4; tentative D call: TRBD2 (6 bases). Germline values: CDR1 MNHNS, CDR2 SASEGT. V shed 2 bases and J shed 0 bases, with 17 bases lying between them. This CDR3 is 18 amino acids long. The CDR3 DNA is TGTGCCAGCAGTGAATTCGGGGGTGGGGCCTTAGCCAAAAACATTCAGTACTTC. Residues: CASSEFGGGALAKNIQYF.

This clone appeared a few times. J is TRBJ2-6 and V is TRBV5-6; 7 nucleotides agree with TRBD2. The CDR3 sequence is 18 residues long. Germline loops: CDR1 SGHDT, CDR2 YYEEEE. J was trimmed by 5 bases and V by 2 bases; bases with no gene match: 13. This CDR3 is CASSFTGDYLFRANVLTF. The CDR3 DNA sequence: TGTGCCAGCAGCTTTACCGGGGACTACCTCTTTCGGGCCAACGTCCTGACTTTC. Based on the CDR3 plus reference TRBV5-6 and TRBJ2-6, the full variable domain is DAGVTQSPTHLIKTRGQQVTLRCSPKSGHDTVSWYQQALGQGPQFIFQYYEEEERQRGNFPDRFSGHQFPNYSSELNVNALLLGDSALYLCASSFTGDYLFRANVLTFGAGSRLTVL.

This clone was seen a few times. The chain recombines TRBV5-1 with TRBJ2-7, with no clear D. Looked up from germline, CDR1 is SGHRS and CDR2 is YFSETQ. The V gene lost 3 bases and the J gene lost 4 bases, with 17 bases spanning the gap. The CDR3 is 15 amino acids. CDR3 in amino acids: CASSSLPGAPYEQYF. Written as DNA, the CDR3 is TGCGCCAGCAGCTCCCTGCCCGGAGCGCCGTACGAGCAGTACTTC.